This T cell receptor beta chain appears in the sequencing data of a study of CD8+CD57+ T cells in acquired aplastic anemia (dated by TCRdb to the late 2010s). Some background on the complete study: Extracted DNA from sorted CD4+ and CD8+ cells averaged approximately 3 ug, ranging from 0.2 to 27.4 ug. CD8+CD57+ expansion was defined as a frequency above the mean frequency observed in healthy subjects.

The research as a whole found: Patients and healthy controls showed no significant difference in CD8+ Simpson's diversity (P=0.060). Although 25 to 30 CD8+ CDR3 sequences were shared by patients and controls, these sequences appeared highly expressed in patients and within the immunodominant clones of patients.

Expansion of CD8+CD57+ cells had been shown by flow cytometry in the patients chosen for sequencing. Every patient had severe acquired aplastic anemia, diagnosed using the International Study of Aplastic Anemia and Agranulocytosis and Camitta criteria. No therapy had been received by the patients at the time of blood sampling. In this study, sorted CD4+ and CD8+ T cells from the blood of healthy subjects and of severe aplastic anemia patients had their TCR repertoires deep-sequenced. Patients were enrolled under clinicaltrials.gov protocols 00001620, 01623167, 00001397, 00071045, 00081523 and 00961064 in the USA. Ficoll-Paque density gradient centrifugation was used to isolate peripheral blood mononuclear cells. CD4+ and CD8+ T cells were sorted by FACS or magnetic beads before DNA extraction. Profiling of TCR beta VDJ combinations and CDR3 sequences used genomic DNA as the template. An Illumina HiSeq 2000 was the platform used for TCR repertoire sequencing. In the authors' own workflow: Repertoires were assessed using TRBV/TRBJ rearrangement plots, CDR3 size and DJ length profiles, and Simpson's diversity index. The immunodominant clone was defined as the most abundant DNA sequence in deep sequencing data. CDR3 amino acid sequences were checked for sharing across subjects and were also compared against the VDJdb database and published repertoires. TCRdb cleaned the public reads at Q25 with fastp, built clones with MiXCR and kept in-frame beta chains. A single entry per CDR3 protein holds the most common genes and DNA from its merged rows. These V and J calls originate from TCRdb's pipeline instead of the authors' own analysis. Here the sample has about 180,000 distinct CDR3 sequences; 45% to 55% occur a single time. The top ten constitute about 1% of the sample.

Trimming removed 6 bases from V and 5 bases from J; the gene matches leave 8 bases unexplained. The CDR3, from cysteine to phenylalanine, totals 14 residues. Only the CDR3 part of the read is kept: 42 bases, read in frame from the first base. Worth noting for this clonotype: What antigen it recognizes has not been identified. One base away there is no much larger clone; base qualities are not given.

The chain is encoded by TRBV12-3 or TRBV12-4 joined to TRBJ1-2; the junction holds 8 bases that match TRBD1. Input material: sorted CD4+, CD8+, or CD8+CD57+ T cells (not recorded which) from PBMCs. The clonotype originates from a human donor with aplastic anemia. The CDR3 here reads CASRGQGQPYGYTF. The nucleotide sequence reads as follows: TGTGCCAGCAGAGGACAGGGACAACCATATGGCTACACCTTC.